This TCR beta chain stems from a study of blood T cell repertoires in COVID-19. Study background: PBMCs, B-cell-depleted T cells, or T cells were the source of the cDNA or gDNA that made up the material.

Assay used: immunoSEQ multiplex PCR; TCRdb lists only in-frame clones, some missing. The table records about 250,000 clones, 88% of them present only once. The CDR3 runs 13 residues. CDR1 is MDHEN and CDR2 is SYDVKM in the germline V gene. V lost 5 bases, J lost 12 bases, and 13 bases stayed unmatched. Sequenced material: PBMCs or T cells enriched from blood (not recorded which). The rearrangement joins TRBV28 to TRBJ2-7; 7 bases map to TRBD1. This sequence originates from a woman in her 50s who had recovered from COVID-19. The CDR3 DNA reads as TGTGCCAGCAGTCTTGGAAAAACAGGGGAGTCGTACTTC. Encoded protein: CASSLGKTGESYF.